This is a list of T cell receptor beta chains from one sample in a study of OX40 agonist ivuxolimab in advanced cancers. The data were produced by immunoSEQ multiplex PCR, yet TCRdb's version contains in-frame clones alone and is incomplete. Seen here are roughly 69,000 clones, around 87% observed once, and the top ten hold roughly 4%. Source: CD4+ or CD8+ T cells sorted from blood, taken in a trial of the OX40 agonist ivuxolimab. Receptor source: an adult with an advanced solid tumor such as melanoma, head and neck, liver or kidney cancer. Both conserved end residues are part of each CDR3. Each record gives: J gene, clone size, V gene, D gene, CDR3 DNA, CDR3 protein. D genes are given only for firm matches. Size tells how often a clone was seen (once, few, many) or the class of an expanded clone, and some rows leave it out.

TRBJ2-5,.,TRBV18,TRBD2,TGTGCCAGCTCACCACCAGGGACTAGCGGGAGAGAGACCCAGTACTTC,CASSPPGTSGRETQYF
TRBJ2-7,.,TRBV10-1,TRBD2,TGCGCCAGCAGTGAGTCGTACAGCGGGAACTCCTACGAGCAGTACTTC,CASSESYSGNSYEQYF
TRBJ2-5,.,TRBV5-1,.,TGCGCCAGCAGCTTGGCCCCTAGTCAAGAGACCCAGTACTTC,CASSLAPSQETQYF
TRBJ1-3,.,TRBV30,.,TGTGCCTGGAGGGGGAGTGGAAACACCATATATTTT,CAWRGSGNTIYF
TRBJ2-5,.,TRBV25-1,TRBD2,TGTGCCAGCAGTCCTACTAGCGGGAGAGAGTATTTATGGGCCCAGTACTTC,CASSPTSGREYLWAQYF
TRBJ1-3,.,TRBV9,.,TGTGCCAGCAGCACCCTGAGGGGCGAGGCTGGAAACACCATATATTTT,CASSTLRGEAGNTIYF
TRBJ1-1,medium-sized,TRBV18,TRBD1,TGTGCCAGCTCACCCCAGGACAGGGAGACTGAAGCTTTCTTT,CASSPQDRETEAFF
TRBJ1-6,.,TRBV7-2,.,TGTGCCAGCACCTCCTCGGCAGGGAATTCACCCCTCCACTTT,CASTSSAGNSPLHF
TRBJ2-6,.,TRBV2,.,TGTGCCAGCAGTGAAGGTCGGGGTCCTGGGGCCAACGTCCTGACTTTC,CASSEGRGPGANVLTF
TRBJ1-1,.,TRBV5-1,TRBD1,TGCGCCAGCAGCTTGGGACAGGGGGTTATGAACACTGAAGCTTTCTTT,CASSLGQGVMNTEAFF
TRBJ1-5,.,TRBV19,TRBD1,TGTGCCAGTAGCCGAGCAGGGGGTAGCAATCAGCCCCAGCATTTT,CASSRAGGSNQPQHF
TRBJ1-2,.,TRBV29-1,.,TGCAGCTTGGTCCCCGCTGACAGGCTAACTAACTATGGCTACACCTTC,CSLVPADRLTNYGYTF
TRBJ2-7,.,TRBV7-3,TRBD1,TGTGCCAGCAGCCCAGGGACAGGGACGTACGAGCAGTACTTC,CASSPGTGTYEQYF
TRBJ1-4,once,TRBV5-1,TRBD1,TGCGCCAGCAGCTCCGGACAGGGGGCGGCCACTAATGAAAAACTGTTTTTT,CASSSGQGAATNEKLFF
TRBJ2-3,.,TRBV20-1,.,TGCAGTGCTAGTGATGCAGATACGCAGTATTTT,CSASDADTQYF
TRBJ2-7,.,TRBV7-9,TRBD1,TGTGCCAGCAGCATACAGGGGCCGAACGAGCAGTACTTC,CASSIQGPNEQYF
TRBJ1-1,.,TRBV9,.,TGTGCCAGCAGTGCTGAGATGAACACTGAAGCTTTCTTT,CASSAEMNTEAFF
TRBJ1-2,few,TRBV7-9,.,TGTGCCAGCAGCTCCTTACAGGGACTGGGCTATGGCTACACCTTC,CASSSLQGLGYGYTF
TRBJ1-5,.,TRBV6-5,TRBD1,TGTGCCAGCAACAAGGACAGGGATAGTAATCAGCCCCAGCATTTT,CASNKDRDSNQPQHF
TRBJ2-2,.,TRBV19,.,TGTGCCAGTTGGCCGGGACGACTGAACACCGGGGAGCTGTTTTTT,CASWPGRLNTGELFF
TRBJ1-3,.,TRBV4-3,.,TGCGCCAGCAGCCAGCAGGGTACTGGAAACACCATATATTTT,CASSQQGTGNTIYF
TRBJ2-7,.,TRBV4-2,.,TGTGCCAGCAGCCAAGATCAAGACGGCCCCTACGAGCAGTACTTC,CASSQDQDGPYEQYF